Presented here are 4 T cell receptor beta chains from one specimen sequenced in a study of T cell responses to AZD1222 COVID-19 vaccine. Assay used: immunoSEQ multiplex PCR; TCRdb lists only in-frame clones, some missing. The top ten hold 3.2% of the sample, which has more than 85,000 clones, approximately 90% seen once. Sequenced material: peripheral blood, taken on day 0 of AZD1222 vaccination. These TCRs come from an adult in good health.

This chain links TRBV28 with TRBJ2-3; the D gene is possibly TRBD2 (7 bases). Germline CDR1 MDHEN, CDR2 SYDVKM. The CDR3 extends over 16 amino acids. Trimming shortened V by 4 bases and J by 6 bases, and 20 bases separated the two germline ends. For the CDR3, the DNA is TGTGCCAGCAGTTCCCGGCGGGGGCCGCTTTGGGATACGCAGTATTTT. Translating it yields CASSSRRGPLWDTQYF.

J is TRBJ1-1 and V is TRBV12-3 or TRBV12-4; TRBD1 is a possible D gene (5 bases). This CDR3 is built from 13 residues. V lost 7 bases, J lost 4 bases, and 13 bases lay in between. The CDR3 spells CASTQGLRTEAFF. DNA of the CDR3: TGTGCCAGCACCCAGGGTTTGCGCACTGAAGCTTTCTTT.

The gene calls are TRBV11-2 and TRBJ2-5; 11 positions match TRBD1. The CDR3 has 17 residues. Germline CDR1 SGHAT, CDR2 FQNNGV. V shed 4 bases and J 0 bases; nucleotides not matched to a gene: 7. The CDR3 DNA is TGTGCCAGCAGCTATACCGGGACAGGGGGTTACCAAGAGACCCAGTACTTC. This codes for CASSYTGTGGYQETQYF. Full variable domain (outside the CDR3, taken from reference TRBV11-2 and TRBJ2-5): EAGVAQSPRYKIIEKRQSVAFWCNPISGHATLYWYQQILGQGPKLLIQFQNNGVVDDSQLPKDRFSAERLKGVDSTLKIQPAKLEDSAVYLCASSYTGTGGYQETQYFGPGTRLLVL.

V and J are TRBV9 and TRBJ1-2; the D is unclear. V lost 5 bases and J lost 6, with 17 bases in between. The V gene's germline CDR1 is SGDLS and CDR2 YYNGEE. The CDR3 is made up of 14 amino acids. In DNA form, the CDR3 reads TGTGCCAGCAGGCGGGAGGGTGTGGAAAATGGCTACACCTTC. This gives the protein CASRREGVENGYTF.